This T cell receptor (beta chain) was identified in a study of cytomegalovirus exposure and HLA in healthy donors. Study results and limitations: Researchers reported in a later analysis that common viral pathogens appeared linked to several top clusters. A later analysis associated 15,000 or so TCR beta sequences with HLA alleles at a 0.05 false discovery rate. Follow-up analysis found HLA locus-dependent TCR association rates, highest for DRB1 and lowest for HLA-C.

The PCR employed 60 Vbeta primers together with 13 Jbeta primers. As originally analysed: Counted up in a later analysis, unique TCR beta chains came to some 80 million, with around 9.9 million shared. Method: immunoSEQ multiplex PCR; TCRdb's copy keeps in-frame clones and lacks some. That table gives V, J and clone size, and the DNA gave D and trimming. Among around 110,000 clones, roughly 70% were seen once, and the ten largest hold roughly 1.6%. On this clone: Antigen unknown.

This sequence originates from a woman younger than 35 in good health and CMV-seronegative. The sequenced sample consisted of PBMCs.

The CDR3 reads CASGRQGTGEKLFF. CDR3 DNA sequence: TGTGCCAGCGGTAGACAGGGAACGGGGGAAAAACTGTTTTTT. J is TRBJ1-4 and V is TRBV6-1; 7 bases are a match to TRBD1. This CDR3 spans 14 amino acids. CDR1 and CDR2 (germline): MNHNS, SASEGT. The V segment lost 8 bases and the J segment 8 bases; nucleotides outside the gene matches: 11.